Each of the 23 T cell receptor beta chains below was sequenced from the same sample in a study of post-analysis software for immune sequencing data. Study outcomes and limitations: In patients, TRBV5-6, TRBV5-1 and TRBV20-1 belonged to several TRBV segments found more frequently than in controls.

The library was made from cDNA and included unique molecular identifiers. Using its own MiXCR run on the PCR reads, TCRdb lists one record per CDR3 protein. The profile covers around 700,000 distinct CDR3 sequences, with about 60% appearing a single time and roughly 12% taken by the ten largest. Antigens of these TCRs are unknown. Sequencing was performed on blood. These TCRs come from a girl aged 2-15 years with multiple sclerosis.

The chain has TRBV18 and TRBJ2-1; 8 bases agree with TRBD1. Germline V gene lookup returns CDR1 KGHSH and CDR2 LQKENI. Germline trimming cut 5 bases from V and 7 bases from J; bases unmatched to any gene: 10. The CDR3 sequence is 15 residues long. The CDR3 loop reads CASSSGQGVVNEQFF. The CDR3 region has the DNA TGTGCCAGCTCATCCGGACAGGGCGTCGTAAATGAGCAGTTCTTC. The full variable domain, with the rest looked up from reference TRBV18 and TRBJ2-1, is NAGVMQNPRHLVRRRGQEARLRCSPMKGHSHVYWYRQLPEEGLKFMVYLQKENIIDESGMPKERFSAEFPKEGPSILRIQQVVRGDSAAYFCASSSGQGVVNEQFFGPGTRLTVL.

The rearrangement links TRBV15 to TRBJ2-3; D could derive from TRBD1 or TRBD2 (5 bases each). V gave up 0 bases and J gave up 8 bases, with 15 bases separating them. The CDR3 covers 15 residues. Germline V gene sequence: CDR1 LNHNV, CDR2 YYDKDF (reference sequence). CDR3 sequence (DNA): TGTGCCACCAGCAGAGATCGGGGACGAGGGGTTACGCAGTATTTT. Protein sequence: CATSRDRGRGVTQYF. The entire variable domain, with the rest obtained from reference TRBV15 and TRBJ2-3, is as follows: DAMVIQNPRYQVTQFGKPVTLSCSQTLNHNVMYWYQQKSSQAPKLLFHYYDKDFNNEADTPDNFQSRRPNTSFCFLDIRSPGLGDTAMYLCATSRDRGRGVTQYFGPGTRLTVL.

The CDR3: CASSSLRGEQFF. In nucleotides, the CDR3 is TGTGCCAGCAGCTCTCTCCGGGGGGAGCAGTTCTTC. V and J are TRBV11-2 and TRBJ2-1; a weak D match, TRBD2 (6 bases). Germline V gene sequence: CDR1 SGHAT, CDR2 FQNNGV. The CDR3 is made up of 12 amino acids. With 4 bases removed from V and 10 bases from J, the gap between germline ends came to 11 bases.

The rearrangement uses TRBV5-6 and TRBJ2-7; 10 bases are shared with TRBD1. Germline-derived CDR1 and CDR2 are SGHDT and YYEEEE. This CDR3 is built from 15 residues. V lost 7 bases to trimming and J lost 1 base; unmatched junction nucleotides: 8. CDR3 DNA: TGTGCCAGCGGGACAGGGGACTGGCGGTCCTACGAGCAGTACTTC. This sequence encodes CASGTGDWRSYEQYF.

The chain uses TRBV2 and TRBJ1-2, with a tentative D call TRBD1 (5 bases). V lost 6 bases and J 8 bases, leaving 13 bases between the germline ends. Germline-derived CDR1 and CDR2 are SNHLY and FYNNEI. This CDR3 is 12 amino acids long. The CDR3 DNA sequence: TGTGCCAGCAGGGCCGGGGGGGACGGCTACACCTTC. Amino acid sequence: CASRAGGDGYTF.

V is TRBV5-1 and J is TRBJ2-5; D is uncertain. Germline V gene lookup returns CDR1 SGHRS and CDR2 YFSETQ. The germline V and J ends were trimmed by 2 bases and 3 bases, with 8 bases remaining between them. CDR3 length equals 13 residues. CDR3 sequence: CASSLVTEETQYF. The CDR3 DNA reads TGCGCCAGCAGCTTAGTGACGGAAGAGACCCAGTACTTC.

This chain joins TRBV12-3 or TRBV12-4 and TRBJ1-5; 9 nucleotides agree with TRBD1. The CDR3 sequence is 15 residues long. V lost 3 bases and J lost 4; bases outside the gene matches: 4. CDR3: CASSFTGGGNQPQHF. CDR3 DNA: TGTGCCAGCAGTTTCACAGGGGGCGGGAATCAGCCCCAGCATTTT.

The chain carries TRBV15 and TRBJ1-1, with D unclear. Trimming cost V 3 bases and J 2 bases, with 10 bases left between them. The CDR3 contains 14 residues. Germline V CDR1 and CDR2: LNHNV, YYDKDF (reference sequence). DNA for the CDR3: TGTGCCACCAGCAGGTTGGGGTCCAACACTGAAGCTTTCTTT. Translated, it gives CATSRLGSNTEAFF.

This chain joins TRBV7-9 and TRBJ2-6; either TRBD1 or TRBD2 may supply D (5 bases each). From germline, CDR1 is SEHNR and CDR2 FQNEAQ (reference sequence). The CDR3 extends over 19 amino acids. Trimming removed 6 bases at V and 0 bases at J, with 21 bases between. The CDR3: CASRPGPWGPNSGANVLTF. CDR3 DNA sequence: TGTGCCAGCAGACCGGGGCCTTGGGGTCCTAACTCTGGGGCCAACGTCCTGACTTTC.

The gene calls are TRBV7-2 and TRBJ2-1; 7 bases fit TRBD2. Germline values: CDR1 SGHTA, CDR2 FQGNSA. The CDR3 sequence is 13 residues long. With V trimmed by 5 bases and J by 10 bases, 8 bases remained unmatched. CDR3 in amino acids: CASSRAGNHEQFF. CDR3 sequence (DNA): TGTGCCAGCAGCCGAGCGGGGAACCACGAGCAGTTCTTC.

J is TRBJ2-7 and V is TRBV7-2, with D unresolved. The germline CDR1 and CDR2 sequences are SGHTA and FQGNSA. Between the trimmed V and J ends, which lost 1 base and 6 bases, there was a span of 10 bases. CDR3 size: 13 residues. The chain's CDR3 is CASSLEDPGEQYF. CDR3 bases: TGTGCCAGCAGCTTAGAGGATCCTGGCGAGCAGTACTTC.

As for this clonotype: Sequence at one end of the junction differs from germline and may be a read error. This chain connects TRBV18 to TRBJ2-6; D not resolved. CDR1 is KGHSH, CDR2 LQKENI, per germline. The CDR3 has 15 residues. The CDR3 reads CASSPESSGANVLTF. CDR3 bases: TGCGCCAGCAGCCCGGAGAGCTCTGGGGCCAACGTCCTGACTTTC.

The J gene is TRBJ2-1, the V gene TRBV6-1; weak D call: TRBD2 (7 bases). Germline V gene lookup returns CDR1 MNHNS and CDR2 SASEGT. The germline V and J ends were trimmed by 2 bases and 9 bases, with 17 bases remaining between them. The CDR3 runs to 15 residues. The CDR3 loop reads CASSEFRLGGGEQFF. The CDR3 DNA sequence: TGTGCCAGCAGTGAATTCCGTCTAGGGGGGGGTGAGCAGTTCTTC.

The CDR3 sequence: CASSDRTDQPEAFF. The CDR3 coding sequence is TGTGCCAGCAGTGATAGGACAGACCAGCCTGAAGCTTTCTTT. This sequence joins TRBV6-6 and TRBJ1-1; TRBD1 might be the D (6 bases). V shed 5 bases and J shed 6 bases, with 16 bases lying between them. CDR1 is MNHNY, CDR2 SVGAGI, per germline (reference sequence). CDR3 size: 14 residues.

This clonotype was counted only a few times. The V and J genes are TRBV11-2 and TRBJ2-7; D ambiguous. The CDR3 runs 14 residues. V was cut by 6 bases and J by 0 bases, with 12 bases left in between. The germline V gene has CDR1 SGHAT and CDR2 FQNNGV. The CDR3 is CASRSPTVSYEQYF. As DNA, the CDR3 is TGTGCCAGCAGGTCGCCTACCGTCTCCTACGAGCAGTACTTC.

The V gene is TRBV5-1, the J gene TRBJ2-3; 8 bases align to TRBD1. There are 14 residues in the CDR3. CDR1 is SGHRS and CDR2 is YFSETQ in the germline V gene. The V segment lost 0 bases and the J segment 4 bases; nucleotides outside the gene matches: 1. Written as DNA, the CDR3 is TGCGCCAGCAGCTTGGGGACAGGGTCAGATACGCAGTATTTT. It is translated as CASSLGTGSDTQYF.

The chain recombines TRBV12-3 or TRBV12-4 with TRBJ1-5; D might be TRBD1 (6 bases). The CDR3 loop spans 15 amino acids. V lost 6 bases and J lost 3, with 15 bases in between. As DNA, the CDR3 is TGTGCCAGCAGCAACAGGGACCCGATCAATCAGCCCCAGCATTTT. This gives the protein CASSNRDPINQPQHF.

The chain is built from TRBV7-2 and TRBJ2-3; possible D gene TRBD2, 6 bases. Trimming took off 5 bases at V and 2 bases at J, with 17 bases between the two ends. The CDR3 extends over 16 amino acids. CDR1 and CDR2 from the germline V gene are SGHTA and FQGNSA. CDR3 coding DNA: TGTGCCAGCAGCATCATGGAGCGGGCCCTCACAGATACGCAGTATTTT. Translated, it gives CASSIMERALTDTQYF.

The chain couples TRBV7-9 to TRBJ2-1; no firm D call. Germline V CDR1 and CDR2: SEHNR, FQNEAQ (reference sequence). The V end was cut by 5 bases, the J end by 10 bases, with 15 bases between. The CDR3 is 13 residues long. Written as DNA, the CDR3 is TGTGCCAGCAGCCCTCAAGGACGCGTGGAGCAGTTCTTC. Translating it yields CASSPQGRVEQFF.

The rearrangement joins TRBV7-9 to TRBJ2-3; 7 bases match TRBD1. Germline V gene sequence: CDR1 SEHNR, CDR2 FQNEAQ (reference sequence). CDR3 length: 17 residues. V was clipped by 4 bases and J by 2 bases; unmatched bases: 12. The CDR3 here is CASSSTLWGQFTDTQYF. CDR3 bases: TGTGCCAGCAGCTCAACACTCTGGGGACAGTTCACAGATACGCAGTATTTT.

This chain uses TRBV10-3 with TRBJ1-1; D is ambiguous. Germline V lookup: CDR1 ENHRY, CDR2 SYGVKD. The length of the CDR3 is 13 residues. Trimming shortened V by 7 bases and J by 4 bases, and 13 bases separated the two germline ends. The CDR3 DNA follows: TGTGCCATCAATCACTCAGAGAGCACTGAAGCTTTCTTT. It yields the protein CAINHSESTEAFF.

In nucleotides, the CDR3 is TGTGCCAGCAATAATAGCGGGAGGGCTCCCTCGGACTGCGGCGGCACGGAGCAGTTCTTC. Its protein product is CASNNSGRAPSDCGGTEQFF. V and J are TRBV6-4 and TRBJ2-1; 11 bases match TRBD2. V shed 7 bases and J 10 bases; nucleotides not matched to a gene: 27. Per the germline V gene, CDR1 is MRHNA and CDR2 is SNTAGT. The CDR3 is 20 residues long.

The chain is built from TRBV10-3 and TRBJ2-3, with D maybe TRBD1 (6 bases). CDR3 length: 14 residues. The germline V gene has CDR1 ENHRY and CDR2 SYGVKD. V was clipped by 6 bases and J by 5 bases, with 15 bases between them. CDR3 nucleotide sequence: TGTGCCATCAGCTTGGACCGAGGGGGAGATACGCAGTATTTT. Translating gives CAISLDRGGDTQYF.